These 6 T cell receptor beta chains originate from one sample sequenced in a study of blood T cell repertoires in COVID-19. Assay used: immunoSEQ multiplex PCR; TCRdb lists only in-frame clones, some missing. The sample yields about 94,000 clones, around 82% seen once. The sample consisted of peripheral blood. The receptor source for this set is a man aged 55 to 69 with acute or convalescent COVID-19.

In DNA, the CDR3 is TGTGCCAGCAGTTTAGGGAACAGGGTTGAAAAACTGTTTTTT. This sequence encodes CASSLGNRVEKLFF. This chain joins TRBV27 and TRBJ1-4, with D possibly matching TRBD1 (6 bases). The length of the CDR3 is 14 residues. In germline, CDR1 is MNHEY, CDR2 SMNVEV (reference sequence). The V gene lost 2 bases and the J gene lost 7 bases, with 11 bases spanning the gap.

The gene calls are TRBV20-1 and TRBJ2-1; D remains unclear. The germline V and J ends were trimmed by 6 bases and 8 bases, with 11 bases remaining between them. The CDR3 runs 11 residues. Looked up from germline, CDR1 is DFQATT and CDR2 is SNEGSKA (reference sequence). Here the CDR3 DNA reads TGCAGTGCGGGCCGAAAGGATGAGCAGTTCTTC. Protein product: CSAGRKDEQFF.

CDR3 sequence reads: CAWSPVESYTF. The CDR3 nucleotides are TGTGCCTGGAGTCCGGTAGAGAGCTACACCTTC. J is TRBJ1-2 and V is TRBV30; D ambiguous. The CDR3 runs 11 residues. The germline CDR1 and CDR2 sequences are GTSNPN and SVGIG (reference sequence). V lost 2 bases and J 9 bases, leaving 10 bases between the germline ends.

V and J are TRBV4-1 and TRBJ2-4, with 8 bases lining up with TRBD1. The J segment lost 6 bases and the V segment lost 0 bases, leaving 10 bases of the junction unmatched. This CDR3 is 17 amino acids long. Germline-derived CDR1 and CDR2 are MGHRA and YSYEKL. CDR3 protein: CASSQEVGAGGLNIQYF. The CDR3 DNA is TGCGCCAGCAGCCAAGAAGTCGGCGCAGGGGGCTTAAACATTCAGTACTTC.

The chain joins TRBV4-3 to TRBJ2-7; no definite D call. V lost 0 bases to trimming and J lost 4 bases, with 10 bases between them. From germline, CDR1 is LGHNA and CDR2 YSLEER. The CDR3 consists of 14 residues. CDR3 DNA: TGCGCCAGCAGCCAAGAGCGGTTATATTACGAGCAGTACTTC. Translation: CASSQERLYYEQYF.

This rearrangement joins TRBV30 to TRBJ1-5, with D unclear. The CDR3 covers 13 residues. CDR1 and CDR2 (germline): GTSNPN, SVGIG (reference sequence). V lost 4 bases and J 0 bases, leaving 7 bases between the germline ends. CDR3 in DNA: TGTGCCTGGACGGGAAATAGCAATCAGCCCCAGCATTTT. It is translated as CAWTGNSNQPQHF.